This T cell receptor beta chain was retrieved from a study of cytomegalovirus exposure and HLA in healthy donors (dated by TCRdb to about 2017). About the full investigation: According to an earlier analysis of a few hundred of the donors, some 180 million T cells yielded roughly 110 million unique TCR beta sequences and less than 300 Gb of sequence data. Among the approximately 400 genotyped donors, around 81% belonged to the genetic ancestry cluster associated with self-reported Caucasian donors. Donor age, sex, ethnicity and CMV serostatus were collected together with the repertoire data. The T cell repertoires of some 700 subjects were profiled by immunosequencing and related to cytomegalovirus serostatus. To study patterns of TCR occurrence, a later analysis re-analyzed previously published TCR beta repertoires from under 750 donors and added high-resolution HLA genotyping. To predict cytomegalovirus infection status, the study brought together high-throughput TCR immunosequencing, statistical association of individual TCRs with disease status, and machine learning. A separate validation cohort of more than 100 different subjects was used in addition to the 666-subject first cohort. Every repertoire in the discovery cohort had been generated on one and the same sequencing platform. Genome-wide SNP genotypes for about 65% of the 666 donors were used in a later genetic analysis, which treated that subset as a discovery cohort. In an earlier analysis of around 540 of the donors, high-throughput TCR beta sequencing was used to judge whether each TCR beta V gene segment behaved as functional or pseudogenic. Typing coverage varied by locus: roughly 629-640 donors for A, B, C, DRB1 and DQB1; around 560 for DQA1; about 570 for DPA1; 450 to 480 for DPB1. The aim of the study was to test whether cataloging public T cell receptors could identify signatures of past pathogen exposure. An early release that covered some 640 HLA-typed donors contained around 330 gigabases of sequencing data and tens of millions of unique TCR sequences. Class I and class II HLA loci were covered by the typing at four-digit resolution. Because of strong linkage in the cohort, five DR-DQ haplotypes were treated as single units for association and clustering. The later analysis used no new phenotypic data to find candidate immune exposures, relying instead on TCR beta sequences and their occurrence across donors. Among 398 genotyped donors of the cohort, an average of about 240,000 unique TCR beta nucleotide sequences were sequenced per donor, 15% to 20% of them non-productive.

Library preparation was by the immunoSEQ multiplex PCR assay. For the multiplex PCR, a mixture combining 60 forward primers for TCR Vbeta segments and 13 reverse primers for TCR Jbeta segments was used. A multiplex PCR assay on genomic DNA amplified the CDR3 region of rearranged TCR beta genes. The amplified TCR beta libraries were sequenced on the Illumina HiSeq System as 87-base-pair reads. Regarding the original processing steps: A later analysis counted approximately 76 million unique TCR beta chains across the 666 repertoires, and around 9.9 million of these chains were shared by at least two donors. To remove PCR and sequencing errors, raw reads were error-corrected and collapsed into unique sequences using a nearest-neighbor algorithm that merged closely related sequences. CDR3 sequences were aligned to IMGT reference sequences to assign V, D and J gene segments. For a sequence to be retained, a match of at least six nucleotides to both a V gene segment and a J gene segment was required. A rearrangement counted as productive if the CDR3 had no stop codons and remained in frame with V and J, and every other rearrangement counted as non-productive. Following IMGT convention, CDR3 was defined as the stretch from the second conserved V-encoded cysteine up to the conserved J-encoded phenylalanine. The earlier analysis of about 500 of the donors excluded sequences that lacked an unambiguous match to a single V gene segment. An earlier analysis of some 500 of the donors classified V segments as functional when productive rearrangements were above 56.7% and as segregating when the standard deviation between donors was above 5%. To diagnose cytomegalovirus status from the catalog of TCR beta chain sequences, a statistical classification framework was built. V and J gene assignment, in a later analysis, came from comparing TCR nucleotide sequences with IMGT/GENE-DB human TR gene sequences. In a later analysis, CDR3 sequences and most-parsimonious VDJ recombination scenarios were assigned using the TCRdist pipeline. In a later analysis, each TCR beta chain was defined by its CDR3 amino acid sequence together with its V-gene family, and reads without a unique V-gene family were excluded. As a way to deal with suspected cross-contamination and a sequencing artifact, a later analysis dropped over 550 nucleotide sequences that were highly shared and had low generation probability. In a later analysis, a clonal expansion index was calculated for each public chain from normalized within-repertoire ranks of inferred template counts. In a later analysis, generation probabilities were computed with a VDJ recombination model fitted to out-of-frame rearrangements, and the resulting probabilities were checked against IGoR. A later analysis scored TCR-TCR, TCR-HLA and TCR-CMV co-occurrence with hypergeometric tests, applying a repertoire-size bias correction to TCR pairs. In a later analysis, false discovery rates were estimated by permuting HLA or CMV assignments 20 times. In a later analysis, co-occurring TCRs were grouped with DBSCAN, and TCRdist sequence similarity was added when clustering was performed within HLA-allele-positive subsets. Repertoires with fewer than 30,000 or more than 120,000 public chains, plus five repertoires with anomalous nucleotide sharing, were excluded from co-occurrence clustering. TCRdb took this table from immuneACCESS and kept in-frame rearrangements with V and J called. Such tables lack part of the clones; where checked against another copy, unresolved V genes explain under half of the gap, and the rest is unexplained. V, J and clone size are taken as reported in that table, and D and trimming were inferred from the DNA itself. In all, the sample holds 140,000 to 150,000 clones, and roughly three quarters of those were seen once. The leading ten clones occupy about 6.7% of the sample.

On the study overall, not on this receptor specifically: In a later analysis, some 18,000 TCR beta sequences were associated with specific HLA alleles at a false discovery rate of 0.05. According to a later analysis, TCR association rates differed among HLA loci, with DRB1 alleles showing the most associated TCRs and HLA-C alleles showing the fewest. Most CMV-associated TCR beta chains appeared to be HLA-restricted in a later analysis, and the HLA associations seemed to be driven largely by CMV exposure. Assigning TCR associations to individual alleles was difficult when HLA alleles, especially DR and DQ, strongly co-occurred. The authors suggested that the approach could potentially be generalized to other disease states and immunological phenotypes. In vitro tests confirmed that three of the cytomegalovirus-associated TCR beta chains recognize cytomegalovirus antigens. For the cohort, immune exposure information was limited to CMV serostatus. Presence/absence analyses assumed roughly uniform sequencing depth across donors, an assumption that may not hold. In an earlier analysis of approximately 590 of the donors, most TCR beta V segments appeared in productive rearrangements about 87% or about 30% of the time, broadly matching IMGT annotations. A further reported finding was that TCR beta sequences accurately predicted the HLA-A and HLA-B alleles for most subjects in the first cohort. According to a later genetic analysis, donors in an Asian-associated ancestry cluster had fewer N-insertions in productive TCRs than the approximately 690-donor mean. The earlier analysis of almost 600 of the donors excluded 15 to 20 rarely observed V segments, including chromosome 9 orphons, because counts were too low. HLA typing was unavailable for some donors at each locus, so association tests used only the typed subset. According to a later analysis, parvovirus B19, influenza, CMV and Epstein-Barr virus appeared linked to several top co-occurrence clusters. Correlated functional status among segregating V segments might reflect linkage disequilibrium, but an unknown experimental factor could not be ruled out. In both the original and validation cohorts, the classifier was reported to diagnose cytomegalovirus status with high specificity and sensitivity. A later genetic analysis associated a missense DCLRE1C variant with V-gene and J-gene trimming of TCR beta chains, and an independent cohort replicated the association. Across donors, most TCR sequences were observed very rarely, whereas some public TCRs were present in many individuals. The cohort was sequenced for TCR beta chains only, and without alpha or paired-chain data the features that could be detected were limited. In a later analysis, HLA-associated TCR beta chains were found to be more clonally expanded and to have lower generation probabilities than equally common non-associated chains. A cluster of highly shared sequence variants was judged likely to represent a technical artifact of the sequencing pipeline. A total of around 150 TCR beta chains were listed by the study as associated with cytomegalovirus.

The cohort consisted of 600 or so healthy bone marrow donors. All cohort members were sampled while nominally healthy, although unrecorded immune exposures were likely present. The donor was CMV seropositive and belonged to the group of some 290 seropositive cohort members. A peripheral blood sample was collected from each donor, and TCR beta sequencing was performed on peripheral blood mononuclear cells. The Qiagen DNeasy Blood Extraction Kit was used to extract genomic DNA from the blood cell samples. Comment on this clone: What antigen it recognizes has not been identified. Per-nucleotide qualities are absent, and no much larger clonotype sits a single base away.

The sequencing sample was made of PBMCs. This clonotype originated in a woman aged 40 to 50 in good health and CMV-seropositive.

The CDR3 corresponds to CASSFNDRVNEQYF. The nucleotide sequence is TGTGCCAGTAGTTTCAACGACAGGGTCAACGAGCAGTACTTC. The chain uses TRBV19 and TRBJ2-7, and 7 junction bases match TRBD1. CDR1 is given as LNHDA and CDR2 as SQIVND, both from the germline V gene (reference sequence). Spanning cysteine to phenylalanine, the CDR3 consists of 14 amino acids. Only the CDR3 DNA stays, 42 bases, in frame from base 1. V and J are trimmed by 5 bases and 5 bases, and the gene matches miss 9 bases of the junction.